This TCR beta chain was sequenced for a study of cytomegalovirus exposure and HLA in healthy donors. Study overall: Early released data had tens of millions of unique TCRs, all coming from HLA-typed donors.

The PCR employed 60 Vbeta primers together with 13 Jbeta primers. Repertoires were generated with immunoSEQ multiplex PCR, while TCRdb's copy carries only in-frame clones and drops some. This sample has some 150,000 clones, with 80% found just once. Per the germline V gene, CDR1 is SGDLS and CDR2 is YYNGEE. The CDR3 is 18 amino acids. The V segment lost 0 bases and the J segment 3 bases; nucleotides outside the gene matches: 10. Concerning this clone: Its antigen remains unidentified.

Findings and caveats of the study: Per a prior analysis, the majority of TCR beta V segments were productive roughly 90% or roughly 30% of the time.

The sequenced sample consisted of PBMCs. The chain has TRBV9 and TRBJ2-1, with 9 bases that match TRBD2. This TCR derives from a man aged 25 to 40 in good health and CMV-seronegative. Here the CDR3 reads CASSVDPASGDHYNEQFF. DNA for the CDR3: TGTGCCAGCAGCGTAGATCCGGCTAGCGGGGACCACTACAATGAGCAGTTCTTC. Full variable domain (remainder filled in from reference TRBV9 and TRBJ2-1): DSGVTQTPKHLITATGQRVTLRCSPRSGDLSVYWYQQSLDQGLQFLIQYYNGEERAKGNILERFSAQQFPDLHSELNLSSLELGDSALYFCASSVDPASGDHYNEQFFGPGTRLTVL.